One and the same sample provided the 17 T cell receptor beta chains below, sequenced in a study of blood T cell repertoires in COVID-19. Libraries were prepared by immunoSEQ multiplex PCR; TCRdb keeps only in-frame clonotypes and omits some of them. The sample lists about 320,000 clones, around 86% occurring once. The sample taken for sequencing was PBMCs or T cells enriched from blood (not recorded which). All receptors derive from a woman between 18 and 29 years old who had recovered from COVID-19.

The table lists this clone with a count of one. The chain is built from TRBV2 and TRBJ2-7; D might be TRBD2 (5 bases). Germline CDR1 SNHLY, CDR2 FYNNEI. The CDR3 spans 14 residues. The V gene lost 7 bases and the J gene lost 6 bases, with 19 bases spanning the gap. This chain's CDR3 is CASTVERLYGEQYF. CDR3 nucleotide sequence: TGTGCCAGCACAGTGGAGAGACTATACGGCGAGCAGTACTTC.

The V gene is TRBV7-9, the J gene TRBJ1-4; 7 nucleotides line up with TRBD1. Germline assignment: CDR1 SEHNR and CDR2 FQNEAQ (reference sequence). The ends lost 5 bases at V and 17 bases at J; junction bases unmatched: 11. The CDR3 spans 12 residues. CDR3 DNA: TGTGCCAGCAGCACCCCGGACAGGCTTCTCTTTTTT. Translation: CASSTPDRLLFF.

The V and J genes are TRBV4-2 and TRBJ2-7, with TRBD2 identical over 11 bases. Germline-derived CDR1 and CDR2 are LGHNA and YNFKEQ. J lost 0 bases, V lost 3 bases, and 4 bases had no gene match. There are 16 residues in the CDR3. The CDR3 is CASSQVSGGASYEQYF. CDR3 nucleotides: TGTGCCAGCAGCCAGGTTAGCGGGGGGGCCTCCTACGAGCAGTACTTC.

This sequence joins TRBV7-9 and TRBJ2-3; tentatively, D is TRBD2 (7 bases). Trimming took 5 bases from V and 1 from J, leaving 13 bases between them. In germline, CDR1 is SEHNR, CDR2 FQNEAQ (reference sequence). The CDR3 has 15 amino acids. CDR3 in amino acids: CASSLAGAGTDTQYF. The CDR3 bases are TGTGCCAGCAGCCTGGCGGGGGCCGGCACAGATACGCAGTATTTT.

V gene TRBV19 combines with J gene TRBJ1-3; 10 bases are shared with TRBD1. Germline loops: CDR1 LNHDA, CDR2 SQIVND (reference sequence). CDR3 length: 14 residues. The V segment lost 9 bases and the J segment 4 bases; nucleotides outside the gene matches: 6. CDR3 sequence reads: CASSTGGRGNTIYF. The DNA of the CDR3 is TGTGCCAGCTCGACAGGGGGCCGAGGAAACACCATATATTTT.

The CDR3 loop is CASSEPGGNEKLFF. CDR3 in DNA: TGTGCCAGCAGTGAACCCGGGGGTAATGAAAAACTGTTTTTT. The genes are TRBV25-1 and TRBJ1-4; D perhaps matches TRBD1 (5 bases). V was clipped by 2 bases and J by 4 bases, with 8 bases between them. This CDR3 has 14 amino acids. The germline V gene has CDR1 MGHDK and CDR2 SYGVNS. The whole variable domain, filled in from reference TRBV25-1 and TRBJ1-4, reads EADIYQTPRYLVIGTGKKITLECSQTMGHDKMYWYQQDPGMELHLIHYSYGVNSTEKGDLSSESTVSRIRTEHFPLTLESARPSHTSQYLCASSEPGGNEKLFFGSGTQLSVL.

The chain carries TRBV9 and TRBJ1-4; maybe TRBD1 (6 bases). CDR1 and CDR2 from the germline V gene are SGDLS and YYNGEE. V lost 0 bases, J lost 9 bases, and 12 bases lay in between. The CDR3 is 14 amino acids. CDR3 nucleotides: TGTGCCAGCAGCGTAGGGGACAAGGGACAAAAACTGTTTTTT. Protein: CASSVGDKGQKLFF. The full variable domain, rest sourced from reference TRBV9 and TRBJ1-4, is DSGVTQTPKHLITATGQRVTLRCSPRSGDLSVYWYQQSLDQGLQFLIQYYNGEERAKGNILERFSAQQFPDLHSELNLSSLELGDSALYFCASSVGDKGQKLFFGSGTQLSVL.

The rearrangement links TRBV19 to TRBJ2-2; a weak D match, TRBD2 (5 bases). CDR1 is LNHDA and CDR2 is SQIVND in the germline V gene (reference sequence). The CDR3 extends over 12 amino acids. V was trimmed by 10 bases and J by 7 bases, leaving 13 bases between them. The CDR3 region has the DNA TGTGCCATAGCGCTGATGGGCGGGGAGCTGTTTTTT. Translation: CAIALMGGELFF.

The genes are TRBV20-1 and TRBJ1-2, with D possibly being TRBD1 (5 bases). The V gene's germline CDR1 is DFQATT and CDR2 SNEGSKA (reference sequence). The CDR3 covers 11 residues. V lost 5 bases, J lost 5 bases, and 9 bases lay in between. CDR3 protein: CSAVGGYGYTF. The CDR3, as DNA: TGCAGTGCTGTCGGGGGTTATGGCTACACCTTC.

V is TRBV4-1 and J is TRBJ2-1, with 7 bases lining up with TRBD2. This CDR3 has 16 residues. Per germline, CDR1 MGHRA and CDR2 YSYEKL. V gave up 1 base and J gave up 0 bases; unmatched junction bases: 3. The CDR3: CASSQGGGSSYNEQFF. CDR3 DNA: TGCGCCAGCAGCCAAGGGGGCGGGAGCTCCTACAATGAGCAGTTCTTC.

This chain uses TRBV10-3 with TRBJ2-5, with D perhaps TRBD2 (5 bases). The CDR3 spans 13 residues. Trimming took 4 bases from V and 4 from J, leaving 10 bases between them. Per the germline V gene, CDR1 is ENHRY and CDR2 is SYGVKD. The CDR3: CAISGGVGETQYF. The CDR3 DNA is TGTGCCATCAGTGGGGGAGTGGGAGAGACCCAGTACTTC.

This chain connects TRBV7-9 to TRBJ1-5; TRBD1 matches at 12 bases. Looked up from germline, CDR1 is SEHNR and CDR2 is FQNEAQ (reference sequence). The CDR3 is 16 residues long. The ends lost 1 base at V and 7 bases at J; junction bases unmatched: 5. For the CDR3, the DNA is TGTGCCAGCAGCTTAGTAGGGGACAGGGGGCGACAGCCCCAGCATTTT. Amino acid sequence: CASSLVGDRGRQPQHF.

V usage is TRBV27 and J usage is TRBJ1-4; a weak D match, TRBD1 (6 bases). Trimming removed 0 bases at V and 7 bases at J, with 12 bases between. From germline, CDR1 is MNHEY and CDR2 SMNVEV (reference sequence). The CDR3 sequence is 15 residues long. CDR3 residues: CASSLSVQGIEKLFF. CDR3 nucleotide sequence: TGTGCCAGCAGTTTATCGGTTCAGGGGATTGAAAAACTGTTTTTT.

The V call is TRBV24-1, the J call TRBJ1-1; tentatively, D is TRBD1 (6 bases). CDR3 length equals 15 residues. From germline, CDR1 is KGHDR and CDR2 SFDVKD. V lost 3 bases to trimming and J lost 4 bases, with 14 bases between them. The DNA for the CDR3 is TGTGCCACCAGTGATCCCGCACAGGGACCCACTGAAGCTTTCTTT. This codes for CATSDPAQGPTEAFF.

Comments on this clone: The sample contains more than one DNA sequence encoding this CDR3. The chain carries TRBV10-3 and TRBJ1-4, with 7 bases identical to TRBD1. Germline V gene sequence: CDR1 ENHRY, CDR2 SYGVKD. The CDR3 is 15 amino acids. V shed 0 bases, J shed 8 bases, and the junction held 6 bases outside the gene matches. Written as DNA, the CDR3 is TGTGCCATCAGTGAGTCGACAGGGTCGGGCGAAAAACTGTTTTTT. It encodes CAISESTGSGEKLFF.

This clone turned up a few times. The V gene is TRBV7-9, the J gene TRBJ2-7; D possibly corresponds to TRBD2 (5 bases). The CDR3 has 12 residues. V shed 5 bases and J shed 2 bases, with 7 bases lying between them. CDR1 SEHNR and CDR2 FQNEAQ come from the germline V gene (reference sequence). The CDR3 coding sequence is TGTGCCAGCAGCGTCGGGGCCTACGAGCAGTACTTC. Translated: CASSVGAYEQYF.

J is TRBJ1-2 and V is TRBV28, with 9 bases lining up with TRBD1. The V and J ends lost 5 bases and 8 bases, in that order; junction bases with no gene match: 12. This CDR3 has 15 amino acids. Germline CDR1 is MDHEN and CDR2 is SYDVKM. CDR3 loop: CASSETRTGGGGYTF. The CDR3 region has the DNA TGTGCCAGCAGTGAGACCCGAACAGGGGGCGGAGGCTACACCTTC.